This TCR beta chain was captured in a study of blood T cell repertoires in COVID-19. Study background: The samples span acute and convalescent COVID-19 from the United States, Italy and Spain.

As processed by the authors: Amplifying reference gene primers gave estimates of nucleated cell counts. Measured with immunoSEQ multiplex PCR; TCRdb has only the in-frame clones, and not every one. Clone size and V and J calls were adopted from that table, with D and trimming inferred from the DNA. The sample holds more than 200,000 clones, about 88% seen once. V lost 3 bases and J lost 0; bases outside the gene matches: 4. Per the germline V gene, CDR1 is LNHDA and CDR2 is SQIVND (reference sequence). The CDR3 extends over 16 amino acids. Input material: peripheral blood. The clonotype was recovered from a woman aged 55-70 years with COVID-19, enrolled during active disease. This chain links TRBV19 with TRBJ2-1; 8 nucleotides line up with TRBD2. The CDR3 region is CASSIRSGGSYNEQFF. For the CDR3, the DNA is TGTGCCAGTAGTATCCGGAGCGGGGGCTCCTACAATGAGCAGTTCTTC.